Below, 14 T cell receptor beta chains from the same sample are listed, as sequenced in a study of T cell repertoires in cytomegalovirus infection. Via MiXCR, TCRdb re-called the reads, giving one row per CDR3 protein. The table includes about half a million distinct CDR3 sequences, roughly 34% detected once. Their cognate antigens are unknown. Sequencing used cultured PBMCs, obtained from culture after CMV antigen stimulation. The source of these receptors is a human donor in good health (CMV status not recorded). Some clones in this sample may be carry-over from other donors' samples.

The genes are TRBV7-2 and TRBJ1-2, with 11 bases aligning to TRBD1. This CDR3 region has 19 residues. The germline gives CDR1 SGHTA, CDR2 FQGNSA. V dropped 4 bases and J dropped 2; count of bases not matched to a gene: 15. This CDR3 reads CASSSRTGGAPSRNYGYTF. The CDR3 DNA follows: TGTGCCAGCAGCTCGCGGACAGGGGGCGCCCCGAGTAGAAACTATGGCTACACCTTC.

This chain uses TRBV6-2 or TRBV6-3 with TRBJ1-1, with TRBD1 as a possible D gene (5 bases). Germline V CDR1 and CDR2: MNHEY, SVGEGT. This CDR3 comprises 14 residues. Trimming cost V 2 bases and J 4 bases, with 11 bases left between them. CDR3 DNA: TGTGCCAGCAGTTACGGGGGGTTTGGCACTGAAGCTTTCTTT. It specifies CASSYGGFGTEAFF.

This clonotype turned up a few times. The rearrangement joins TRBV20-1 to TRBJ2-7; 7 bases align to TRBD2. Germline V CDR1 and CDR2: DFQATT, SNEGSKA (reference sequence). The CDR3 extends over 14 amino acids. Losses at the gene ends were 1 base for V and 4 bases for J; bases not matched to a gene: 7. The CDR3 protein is CSARAPSGKYEQYF. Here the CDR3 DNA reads TGCAGTGCTAGAGCTCCCAGCGGGAAATACGAGCAGTACTTC.

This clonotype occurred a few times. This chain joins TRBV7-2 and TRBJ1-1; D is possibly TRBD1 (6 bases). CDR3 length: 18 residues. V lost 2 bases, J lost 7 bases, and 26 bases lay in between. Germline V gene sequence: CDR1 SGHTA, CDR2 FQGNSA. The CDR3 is CASSLRKLRGASVGEAFF. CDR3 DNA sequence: TGTGCCAGCAGCTTAAGGAAGTTGAGGGGGGCCTCCGTCGGTGAAGCTTTCTTT. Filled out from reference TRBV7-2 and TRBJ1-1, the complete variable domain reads GAGVSQSPSNKVTEKGKDVELRCDPISGHTALYWYRQSLGQGLEFLIYFQGNSAPDKSGLPSDRFSAERTGGSVSTLTIQRTQQEDSAVYLCASSLRKLRGASVGEAFFGQGTRLTVV.

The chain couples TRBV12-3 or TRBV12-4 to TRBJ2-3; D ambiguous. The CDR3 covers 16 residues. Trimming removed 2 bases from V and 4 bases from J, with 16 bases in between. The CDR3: CASSLTPGFGSDTQYF. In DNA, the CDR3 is TGTGCCAGCAGTTTAACCCCGGGTTTCGGGTCAGATACGCAGTATTTT.

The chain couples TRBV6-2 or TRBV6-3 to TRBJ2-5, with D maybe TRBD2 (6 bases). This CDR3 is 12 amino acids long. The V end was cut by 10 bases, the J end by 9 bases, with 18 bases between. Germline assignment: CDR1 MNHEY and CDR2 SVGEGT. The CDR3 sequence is CATDYPGAAQYF. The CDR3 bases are TGTGCCACGGACTACCCCGGGGCGGCCCAGTACTTC.

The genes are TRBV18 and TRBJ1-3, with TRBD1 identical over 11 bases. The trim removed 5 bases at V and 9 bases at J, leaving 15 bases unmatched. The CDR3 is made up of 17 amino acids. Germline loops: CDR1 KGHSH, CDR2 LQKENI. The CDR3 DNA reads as TGTGCCAGCTCATCAATCCAGGACAGGGGGCACGGACGCACCATATATTTT. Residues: CASSSIQDRGHGRTIYF.

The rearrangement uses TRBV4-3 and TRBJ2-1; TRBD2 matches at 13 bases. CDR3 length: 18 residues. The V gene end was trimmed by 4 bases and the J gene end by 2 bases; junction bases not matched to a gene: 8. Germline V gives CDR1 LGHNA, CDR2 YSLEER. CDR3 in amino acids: CASSPRGLAGVPYNEQFF. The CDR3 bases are TGCGCCAGCAGCCCTAGAGGACTAGCGGGAGTCCCCTACAATGAGCAGTTCTTC.

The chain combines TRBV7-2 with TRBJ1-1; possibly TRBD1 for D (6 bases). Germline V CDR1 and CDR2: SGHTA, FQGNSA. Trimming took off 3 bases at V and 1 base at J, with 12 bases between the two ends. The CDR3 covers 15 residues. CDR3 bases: TGTGCCAGCAGCTTCCTGGGGGCCAGGAACACTGAAGCTTTCTTT. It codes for CASSFLGARNTEAFF.

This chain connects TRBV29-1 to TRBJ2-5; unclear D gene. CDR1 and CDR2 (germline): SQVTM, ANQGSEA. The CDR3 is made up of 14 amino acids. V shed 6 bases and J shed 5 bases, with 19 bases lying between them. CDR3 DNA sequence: TGCAGCGTCACCGTCGCTAGTCCCTGGGAGACCCAGTACTTC. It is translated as CSVTVASPWETQYF.

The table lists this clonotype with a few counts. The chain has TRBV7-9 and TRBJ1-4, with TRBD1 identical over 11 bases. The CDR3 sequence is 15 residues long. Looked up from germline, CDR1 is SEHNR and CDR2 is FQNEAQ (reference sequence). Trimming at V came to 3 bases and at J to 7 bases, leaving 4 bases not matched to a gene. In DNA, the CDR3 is TGTGCCAGCAGCTTTACCGGGACAGGGGGTGAAAAACTGTTTTTT. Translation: CASSFTGTGGEKLFF.

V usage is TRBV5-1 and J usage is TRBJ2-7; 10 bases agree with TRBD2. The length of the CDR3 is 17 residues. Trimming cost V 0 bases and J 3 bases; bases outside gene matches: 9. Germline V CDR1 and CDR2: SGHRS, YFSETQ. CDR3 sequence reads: CASSLGPSSGSLYEQYF. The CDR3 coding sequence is TGCGCCAGCAGCTTGGGCCCCTCTAGCGGGAGTCTCTACGAGCAGTACTTC.

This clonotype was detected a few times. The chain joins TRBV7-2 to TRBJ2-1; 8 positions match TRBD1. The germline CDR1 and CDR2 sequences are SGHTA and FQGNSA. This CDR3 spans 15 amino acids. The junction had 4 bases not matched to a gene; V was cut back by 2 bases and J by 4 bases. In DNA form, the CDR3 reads TGTGCCAGCAGCTTACGATGGACAGGGTACAATGAGCAGTTCTTC. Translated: CASSLRWTGYNEQFF.

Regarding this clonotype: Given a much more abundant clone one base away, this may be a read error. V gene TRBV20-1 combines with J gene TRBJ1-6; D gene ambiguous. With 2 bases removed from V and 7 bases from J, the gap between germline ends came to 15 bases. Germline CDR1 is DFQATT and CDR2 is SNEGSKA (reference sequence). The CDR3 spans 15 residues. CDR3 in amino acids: CSARSEPRVNSPLHF. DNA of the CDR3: TGCAGTGCTAGATCAGAACCAAGGGTAAATTCACCCCTCCACTTT.